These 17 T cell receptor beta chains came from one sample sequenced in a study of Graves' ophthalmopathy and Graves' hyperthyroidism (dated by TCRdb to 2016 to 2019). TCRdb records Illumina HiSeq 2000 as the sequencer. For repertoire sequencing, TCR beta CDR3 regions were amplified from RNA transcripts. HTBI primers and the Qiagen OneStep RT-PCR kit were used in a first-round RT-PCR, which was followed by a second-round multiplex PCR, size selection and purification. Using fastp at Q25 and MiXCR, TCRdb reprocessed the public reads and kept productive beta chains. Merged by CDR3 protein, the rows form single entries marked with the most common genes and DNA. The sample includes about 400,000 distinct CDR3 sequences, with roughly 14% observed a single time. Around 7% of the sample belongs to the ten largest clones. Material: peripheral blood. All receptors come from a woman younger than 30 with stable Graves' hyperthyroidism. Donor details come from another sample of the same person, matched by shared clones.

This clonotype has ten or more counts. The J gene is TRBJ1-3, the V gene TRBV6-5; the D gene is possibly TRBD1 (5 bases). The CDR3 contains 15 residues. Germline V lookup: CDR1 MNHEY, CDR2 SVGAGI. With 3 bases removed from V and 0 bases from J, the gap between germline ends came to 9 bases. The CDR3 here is CASSYGAPSGNTIYF. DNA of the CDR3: TGTGCCAGCAGTTATGGGGCACCCTCTGGAAACACCATATATTTT.

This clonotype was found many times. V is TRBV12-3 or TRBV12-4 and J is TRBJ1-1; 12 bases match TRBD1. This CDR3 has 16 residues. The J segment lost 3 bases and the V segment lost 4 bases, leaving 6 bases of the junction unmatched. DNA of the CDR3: TGTGCCAGCAGTTCCCCGGGACAGGGGGCGTACACTGAAGCTTTCTTT. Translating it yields CASSSPGQGAYTEAFF.

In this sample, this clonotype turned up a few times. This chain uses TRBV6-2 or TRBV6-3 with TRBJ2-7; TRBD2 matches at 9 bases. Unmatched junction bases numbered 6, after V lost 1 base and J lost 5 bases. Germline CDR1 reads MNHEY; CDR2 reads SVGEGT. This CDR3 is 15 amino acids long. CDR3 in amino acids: CASSYLGLAGDEQYF. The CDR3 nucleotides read TGTGCCAGCAGTTACTTGGGACTAGCTGGCGACGAGCAGTACTTC.

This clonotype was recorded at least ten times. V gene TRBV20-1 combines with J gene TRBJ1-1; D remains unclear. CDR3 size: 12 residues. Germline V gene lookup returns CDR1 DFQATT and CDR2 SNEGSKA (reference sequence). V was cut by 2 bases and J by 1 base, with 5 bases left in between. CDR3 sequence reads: CSARQENTEAFF. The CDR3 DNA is TGCAGTGCTAGACAGGAGAACACTGAAGCTTTCTTT.

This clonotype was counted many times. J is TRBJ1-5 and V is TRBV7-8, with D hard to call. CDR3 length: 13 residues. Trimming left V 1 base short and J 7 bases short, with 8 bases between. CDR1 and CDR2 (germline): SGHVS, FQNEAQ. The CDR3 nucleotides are TGTGCCAGCAGCTTAGAGTTGGACCAGCCCCAGCATTTT. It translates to CASSLELDQPQHF.

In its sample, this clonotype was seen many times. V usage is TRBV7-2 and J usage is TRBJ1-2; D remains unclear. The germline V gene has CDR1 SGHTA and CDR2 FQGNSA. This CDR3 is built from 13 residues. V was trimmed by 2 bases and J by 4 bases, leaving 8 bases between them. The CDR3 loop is CASSLNAFYGYTF. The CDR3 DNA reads TGTGCCAGCAGCTTAAACGCTTTCTATGGCTACACCTTC.

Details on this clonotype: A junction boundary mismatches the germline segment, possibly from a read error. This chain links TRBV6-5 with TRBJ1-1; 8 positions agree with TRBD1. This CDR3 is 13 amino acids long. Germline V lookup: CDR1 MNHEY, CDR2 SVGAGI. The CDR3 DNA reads TGTTCCAGCAGTTTACAGGGGGGCACTGAAGCTTTCTTT. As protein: CSSSLQGGTEAFF.

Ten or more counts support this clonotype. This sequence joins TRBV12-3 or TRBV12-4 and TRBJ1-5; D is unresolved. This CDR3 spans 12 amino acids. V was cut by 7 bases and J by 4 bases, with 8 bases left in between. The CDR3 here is CASNSNNQPQHF. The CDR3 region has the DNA TGTGCCAGCAATTCCAATAATCAGCCCCAGCATTTT.

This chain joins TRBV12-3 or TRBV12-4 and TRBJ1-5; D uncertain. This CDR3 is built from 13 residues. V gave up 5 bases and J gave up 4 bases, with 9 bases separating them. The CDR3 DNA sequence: TGTGCCAGCAGTGGGCCCCAAAATCAGCCCCAGCATTTT. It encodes CASSGPQNQPQHF.

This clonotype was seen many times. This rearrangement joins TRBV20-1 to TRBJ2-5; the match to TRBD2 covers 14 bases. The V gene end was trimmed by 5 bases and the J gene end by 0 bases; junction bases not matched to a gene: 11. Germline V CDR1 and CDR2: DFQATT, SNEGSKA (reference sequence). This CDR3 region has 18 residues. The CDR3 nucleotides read TGCAGTGCTTTCACCGGGACTAGCGGGGGAGGGTACCAAGAGACCCAGTACTTC. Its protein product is CSAFTGTSGGGYQETQYF.

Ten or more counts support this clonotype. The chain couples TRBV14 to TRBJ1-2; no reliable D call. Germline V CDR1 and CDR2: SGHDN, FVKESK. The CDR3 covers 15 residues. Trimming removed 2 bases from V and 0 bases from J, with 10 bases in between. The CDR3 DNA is TGTGCCAGCAGCCAAAACCACGGGGCTAACTATGGCTACACCTTC. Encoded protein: CASSQNHGANYGYTF.

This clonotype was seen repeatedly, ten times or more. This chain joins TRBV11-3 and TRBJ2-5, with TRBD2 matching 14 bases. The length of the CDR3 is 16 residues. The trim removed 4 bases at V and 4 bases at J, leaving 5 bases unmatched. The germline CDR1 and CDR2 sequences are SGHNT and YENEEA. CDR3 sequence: CASSSRLAGGSETQYF. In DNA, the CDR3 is TGTGCCAGCAGCTCTAGACTAGCGGGGGGGTCAGAGACCCAGTACTTC.

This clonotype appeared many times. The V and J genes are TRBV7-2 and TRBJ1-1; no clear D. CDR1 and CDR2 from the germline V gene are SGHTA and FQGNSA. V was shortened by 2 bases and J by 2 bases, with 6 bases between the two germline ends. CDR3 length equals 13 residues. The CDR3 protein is CASSLRRNTEAFF. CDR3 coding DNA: TGTGCCAGCAGCTTACGGAGAAACACTGAAGCTTTCTTT.

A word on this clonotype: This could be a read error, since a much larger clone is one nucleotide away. CDR3 nucleotides: TGTGCCACCGGTGTGGGAGGGCCTTCCTCTGGAAACACCATATATTTT. This encodes CATGVGGPSSGNTIYF. The V call is TRBV24-1, the J call TRBJ1-3, with D unclear. Germline V gives CDR1 KGHDR, CDR2 SFDVKD. The length of the CDR3 is 16 residues. The V and J ends lost 9 bases and 0 bases respectively, with 17 bases between them.

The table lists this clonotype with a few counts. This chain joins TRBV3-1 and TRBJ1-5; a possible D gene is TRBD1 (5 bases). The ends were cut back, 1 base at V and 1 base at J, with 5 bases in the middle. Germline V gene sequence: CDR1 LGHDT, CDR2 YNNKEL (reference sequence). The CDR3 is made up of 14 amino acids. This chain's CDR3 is CASSQGQSNQPQHF. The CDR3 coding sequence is TGTGCCAGCAGCCAAGGACAGAGCAATCAGCCCCAGCATTTT.

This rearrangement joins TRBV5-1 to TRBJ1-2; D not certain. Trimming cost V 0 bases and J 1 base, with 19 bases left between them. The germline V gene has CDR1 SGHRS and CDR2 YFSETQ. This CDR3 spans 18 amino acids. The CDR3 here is CASSLAILDGVRNYGYTF. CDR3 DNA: TGCGCCAGCAGCTTGGCCATTTTGGACGGTGTCCGTAACTATGGCTACACCTTC. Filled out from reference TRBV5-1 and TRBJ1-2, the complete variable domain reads KAGVTQTPRYLIKTRGQQVTLSCSPISGHRSVSWYQQTPGQGLQFLFEYFSETQRNKGNFPGRFSGRQFSNSRSEMNVSTLELGDSALYLCASSLAILDGVRNYGYTFGSGTRLTVV.

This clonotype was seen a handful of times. Written as DNA, the CDR3 is TGTGCCAGCAGCTTATCCGAGTGGAGTTCACCCCTCCACTTT. It specifies CASSLSEWSSPLHF. The chain couples TRBV7-9 to TRBJ1-6; the D is unclear. The germline V gene has CDR1 SEHNR and CDR2 FQNEAQ (reference sequence). The CDR3 runs to 14 residues. Trimming pared 2 bases from V and 9 bases from J, leaving 11 bases between.